Below, 2 T cell receptor beta chains from the same sample are listed, as sequenced in a study of cytomegalovirus exposure and HLA in healthy donors (dated 2017 in TCRdb). The library was prepared using the immunoSEQ multiplex PCR assay. The immuneACCESS repertoire file appears here via TCRdb, limited to in-frame rearrangements. These files lack a portion of the clones; in checked studies, under half of the deficit traces to unresolved V genes, and the cause of the others is not known. For this sample the table gives some 150,000 clones, of which around nine tenths were detected only once. Jointly, the top ten make up about 3.5% of the sample. Sequencing was carried out using PBMCs. The receptor source for this set is a woman between 18 and 29 years old in good health and CMV-seropositive.

About this clone itself: This sample includes further DNA sequences coding for the same CDR3. The genes are TRBV9 and TRBJ2-1; TRBD2 is a possible D gene (6 bases). Germline loops: CDR1 SGDLS, CDR2 YYNGEE. This CDR3 region has 15 residues. Trimming removed 2 bases from V and 0 bases from J, with 9 bases in between. CDR3 coding DNA: TGTGCCAGCAGCGTCCGGGACTCCTCCTACAATGAGCAGTTCTTC. Translating it yields CASSVRDSSYNEQFF.

J is TRBJ1-5 and V is TRBV7-8; D possibly corresponds to TRBD1 (5 bases). Germline V gene data show CDR1 as SGHVS and CDR2 as FQNEAQ. V was cut by 2 bases and J by 1 base, with 9 bases left in between. CDR3 length: 15 amino acids. The CDR3 here is CASSLRGISNQPQHF. DNA for the CDR3: TGTGCCAGCAGCTTAAGGGGAATCAGCAATCAGCCCCAGCATTTT.